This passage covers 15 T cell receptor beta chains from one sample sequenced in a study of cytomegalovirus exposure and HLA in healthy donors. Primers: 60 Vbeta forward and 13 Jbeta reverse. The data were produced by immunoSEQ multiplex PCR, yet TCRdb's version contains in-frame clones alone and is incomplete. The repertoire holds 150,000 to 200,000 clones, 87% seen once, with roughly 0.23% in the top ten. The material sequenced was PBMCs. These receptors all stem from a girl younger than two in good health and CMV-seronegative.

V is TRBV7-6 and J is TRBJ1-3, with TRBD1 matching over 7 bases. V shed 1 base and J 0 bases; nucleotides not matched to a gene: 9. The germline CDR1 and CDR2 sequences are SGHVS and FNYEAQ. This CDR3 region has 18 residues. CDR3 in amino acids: CASSLVRQGPTSGNTIYF. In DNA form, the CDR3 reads TGTGCCAGCAGCTTAGTCAGACAGGGACCAACCTCTGGAAACACCATATATTTT.

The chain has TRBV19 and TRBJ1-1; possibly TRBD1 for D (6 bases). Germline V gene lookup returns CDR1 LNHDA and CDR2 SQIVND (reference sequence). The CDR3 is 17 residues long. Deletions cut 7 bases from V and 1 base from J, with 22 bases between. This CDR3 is CASKYRAPTRGNTEAFF. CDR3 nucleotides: TGTGCCAGTAAGTACCGGGCGCCGACCAGGGGGAACACTGAAGCTTTCTTT.

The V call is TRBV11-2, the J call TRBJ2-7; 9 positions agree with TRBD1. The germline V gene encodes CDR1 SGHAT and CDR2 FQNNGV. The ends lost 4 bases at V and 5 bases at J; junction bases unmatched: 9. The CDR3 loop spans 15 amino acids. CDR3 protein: CASSSRDRVYNEQYF. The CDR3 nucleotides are TGTGCCAGCAGCTCAAGGGACAGGGTCTACAACGAGCAGTACTTC.

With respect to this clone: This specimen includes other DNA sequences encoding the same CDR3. In nucleotides, the CDR3 is TGCGCCAGCAGCTTGGCCTTCCAAGAGACCCAGTACTTC. It specifies CASSLAFQETQYF. The chain is built from TRBV5-1 and TRBJ2-5, with D uncertain. The CDR3 runs 13 residues. The germline gives CDR1 SGHRS, CDR2 YFSETQ. Trimming took 0 bases from V and 1 from J, leaving 4 bases between them.

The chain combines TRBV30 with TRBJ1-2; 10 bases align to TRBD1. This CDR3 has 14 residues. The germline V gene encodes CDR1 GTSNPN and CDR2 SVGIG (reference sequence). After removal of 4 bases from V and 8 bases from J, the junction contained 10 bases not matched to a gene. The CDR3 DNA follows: TGTGCCTGGACTGTTTACCGGGACAGGGGAGGCTACACCTTC. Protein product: CAWTVYRDRGGYTF.

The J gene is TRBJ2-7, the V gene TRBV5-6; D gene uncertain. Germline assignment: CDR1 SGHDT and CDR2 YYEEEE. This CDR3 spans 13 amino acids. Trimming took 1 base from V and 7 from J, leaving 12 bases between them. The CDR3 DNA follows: TGTGCCAGCAGCTTGACGTCTCCGCGAGAGCAGTACTTC. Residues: CASSLTSPREQYF.

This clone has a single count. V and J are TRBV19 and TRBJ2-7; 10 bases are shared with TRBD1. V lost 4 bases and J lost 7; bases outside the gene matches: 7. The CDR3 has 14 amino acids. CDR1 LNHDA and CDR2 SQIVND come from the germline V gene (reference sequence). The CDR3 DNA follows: TGTGCCAGTAGTAAGACGACAGGGGGCAAGGAGCAGTACTTC. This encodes CASSKTTGGKEQYF. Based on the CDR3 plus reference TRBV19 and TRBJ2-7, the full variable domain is DGGITQSPKYLFRKEGQNVTLSCEQNLNHDAMYWYRQDPGQGLRLIYYSQIVNDFQKGDIAEGYSVSREKKESFPLTVTSAQKNPTAFYLCASSKTTGGKEQYFGPGTRLTVT.

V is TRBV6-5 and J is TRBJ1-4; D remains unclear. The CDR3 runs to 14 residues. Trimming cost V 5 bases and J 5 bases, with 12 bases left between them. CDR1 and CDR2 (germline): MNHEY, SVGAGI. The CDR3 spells CASSPPGANEKLFF. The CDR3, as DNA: TGTGCCAGCAGTCCCCCGGGAGCAAATGAAAAACTGTTTTTT.

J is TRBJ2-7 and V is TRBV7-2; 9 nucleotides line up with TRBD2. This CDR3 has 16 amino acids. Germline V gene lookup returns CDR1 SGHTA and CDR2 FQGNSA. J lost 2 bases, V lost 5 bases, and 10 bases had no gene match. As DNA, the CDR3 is TGTGCCAGCAGCCTACAGACTACTAGCGGGCCCTACGAGCAGTACTTC. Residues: CASSLQTTSGPYEQYF.

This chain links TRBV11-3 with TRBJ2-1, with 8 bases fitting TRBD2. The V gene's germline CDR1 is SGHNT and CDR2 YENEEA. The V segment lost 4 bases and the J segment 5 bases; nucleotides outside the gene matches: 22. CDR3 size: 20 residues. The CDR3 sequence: CASSSLVGGQGVAGNNEQFF. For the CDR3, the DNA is TGTGCCAGCAGCTCACTAGTGGGGGGACAAGGAGTAGCGGGAAACAATGAGCAGTTCTTC.

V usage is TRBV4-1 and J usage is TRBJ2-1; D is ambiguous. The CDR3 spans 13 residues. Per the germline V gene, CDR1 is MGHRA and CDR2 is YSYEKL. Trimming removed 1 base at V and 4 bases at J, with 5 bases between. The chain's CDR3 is CASSQGPYNEQFF. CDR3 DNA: TGCGCCAGCAGCCAAGGGCCTTACAATGAGCAGTTCTTC.

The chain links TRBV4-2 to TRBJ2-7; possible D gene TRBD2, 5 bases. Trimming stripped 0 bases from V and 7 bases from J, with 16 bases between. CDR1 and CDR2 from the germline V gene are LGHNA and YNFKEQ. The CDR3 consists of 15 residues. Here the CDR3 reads CASSQEVVASGEQYF. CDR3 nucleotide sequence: TGTGCCAGCAGCCAAGAGGTCGTCGCATCGGGAGAGCAGTACTTC.

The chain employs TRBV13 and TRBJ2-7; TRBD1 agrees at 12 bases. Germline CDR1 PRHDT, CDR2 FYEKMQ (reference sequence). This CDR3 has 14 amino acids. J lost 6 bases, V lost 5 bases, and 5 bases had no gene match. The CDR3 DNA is TGTGCCAGCAGCCCCTCGGGACAGGGGGCCGAGCAGTACTTC. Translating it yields CASSPSGQGAEQYF.

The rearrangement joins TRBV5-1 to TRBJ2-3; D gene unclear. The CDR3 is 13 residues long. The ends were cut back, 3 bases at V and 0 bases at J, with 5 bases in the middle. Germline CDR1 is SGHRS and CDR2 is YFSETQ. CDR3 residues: CASSSSSTDTQYF. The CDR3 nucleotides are TGCGCCAGCAGCTCGTCTAGCACAGATACGCAGTATTTT.

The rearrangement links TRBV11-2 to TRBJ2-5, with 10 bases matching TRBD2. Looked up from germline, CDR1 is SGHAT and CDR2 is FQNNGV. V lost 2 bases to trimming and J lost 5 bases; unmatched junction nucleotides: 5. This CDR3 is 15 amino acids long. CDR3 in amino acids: CASSLQRGGWETQYF. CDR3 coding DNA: TGTGCCAGCAGCTTACAGCGGGGGGGCTGGGAGACCCAGTACTTC.